Each of the 5 T cell receptor beta chains below was sequenced from the same sample in a study of blood T cells in healthy people across ages. The use of a sample-barcoded 5' primer and a J-beta primer mix characterized a second PCR of about 7 to 12 cycles. TCRdb called the 5' RACE reads again in MiXCR, with one record for every CDR3 protein. The sample has 450,000 to 700,000 distinct CDR3 sequences, roughly 28% seen once; the top ten hold about 18%. Material for sequencing was blood. The source is an older woman in good health.

This clonotype was detected a few times. The chain links TRBV15 to TRBJ2-7; 7 bases agree with TRBD1. After removal of 0 bases from V and 4 bases from J, the junction contained 12 bases not matched to a gene. This CDR3 has 17 residues. CDR1 LNHNV and CDR2 YYDKDF come from the germline V gene (reference sequence). The DNA of the CDR3 is TGTGCCACCAGCAGAGAGGGCCCGACAGGGTCCGGTTACGAGCAGTACTTC. This encodes CATSREGPTGSGYEQYF.

This clonotype was found a few times. The rearrangement joins TRBV5-1 to TRBJ2-1, with a weak D call TRBD2 (5 bases). Germline loops: CDR1 SGHRS, CDR2 YFSETQ. CDR3 length: 16 amino acids. Trimming removed 2 bases at V and 6 bases at J, with 18 bases between. This CDR3 is CASSFNGGPPGNEQFF. CDR3 bases: TGCGCCAGCAGCTTTAACGGCGGGCCCCCCGGCAATGAGCAGTTCTTC.

Here the CDR3 reads CASSLEVPLAGHQETQYF. DNA of the CDR3: TGTGCCAGCAGCTTGGAGGTTCCTCTAGCGGGGCATCAAGAGACCCAGTACTTC. The chain couples TRBV5-6 to TRBJ2-5; 9 bases line up with TRBD2. After removal of 0 bases from V and 2 bases from J, the junction contained 11 bases not matched to a gene. This CDR3 has 18 amino acids. The V gene's germline CDR1 is SGHDT and CDR2 YYEEEE. The whole variable domain, filled in from reference TRBV5-6 and TRBJ2-5, reads DAGVTQSPTHLIKTRGQQVTLRCSPKSGHDTVSWYQQALGQGPQFIFQYYEEEERQRGNFPDRFSGHQFPNYSSELNVNALLLGDSALYLCASSLEVPLAGHQETQYFGPGTRLLVL.

As to this clonotype: One base away lies a much larger clone, so this may be a sequencing read error. The chain uses TRBV6-6 and TRBJ2-7; D is uncertain. Germline values: CDR1 MNHNY, CDR2 SVGAGI (reference sequence). CDR3 length equals 10 residues. The V and J ends lost 5 bases and 5 bases respectively, with 4 bases between them. For the CDR3, the DNA is TGTGCCAGCAGTAACGACGAGCAGTACTTC. Translated: CASSNDEQYF.

In its sample, this clonotype was seen a few times. The V gene is TRBV10-3, the J gene TRBJ1-2; no clear D. The germline V gene encodes CDR1 ENHRY and CDR2 SYGVKD. The CDR3 totals 14 residues. V dropped 0 bases and J dropped 6 bases, with 11 bases sitting between them. CDR3 loop: CAISESSLRHGYTF. The CDR3 DNA sequence: TGTGCCATCAGTGAGTCTTCTCTCAGACATGGCTACACCTTC.